This TCR beta chain was captured by sequencing in a study of shared T cell receptors in the human thymus. This CDR3 is 17 amino acids long. CDR1 LGHNA and CDR2 YNFKEQ come from the germline V gene. V lost 0 bases to trimming and J lost 3 bases; unmatched junction nucleotides: 9. Repertoires were generated with immunoSEQ multiplex PCR, while TCRdb's copy carries only in-frame clones and drops some. Here the sample spans roughly 700,000 clones, 70% to 90% being singletons. These same records also appear under a second study, on human thymus T cells. Per that study: Corrective surgery for congenital heart defects was being performed on the healthy Finnish infants who served as donors. It was from resections taken during corrective heart surgery that the thymus tissue came. Usage of V and J genes appeared biased in thymic and blood repertoires. Related research described thymic repertoires that were highly overlapping among unrelated individuals.

The sequenced sample consisted of thymocytes. The receptor was derived from a boy under two years old with a congenital heart defect. The chain combines TRBV4-2 with TRBJ2-7, with 9 bases lining up with TRBD2. As DNA, the CDR3 is TGTGCCAGCAGCCAAGAGTCGGCTAGCGGGATGGACTACGAGCAGTACTTC. It is translated as CASSQESASGMDYEQYF.